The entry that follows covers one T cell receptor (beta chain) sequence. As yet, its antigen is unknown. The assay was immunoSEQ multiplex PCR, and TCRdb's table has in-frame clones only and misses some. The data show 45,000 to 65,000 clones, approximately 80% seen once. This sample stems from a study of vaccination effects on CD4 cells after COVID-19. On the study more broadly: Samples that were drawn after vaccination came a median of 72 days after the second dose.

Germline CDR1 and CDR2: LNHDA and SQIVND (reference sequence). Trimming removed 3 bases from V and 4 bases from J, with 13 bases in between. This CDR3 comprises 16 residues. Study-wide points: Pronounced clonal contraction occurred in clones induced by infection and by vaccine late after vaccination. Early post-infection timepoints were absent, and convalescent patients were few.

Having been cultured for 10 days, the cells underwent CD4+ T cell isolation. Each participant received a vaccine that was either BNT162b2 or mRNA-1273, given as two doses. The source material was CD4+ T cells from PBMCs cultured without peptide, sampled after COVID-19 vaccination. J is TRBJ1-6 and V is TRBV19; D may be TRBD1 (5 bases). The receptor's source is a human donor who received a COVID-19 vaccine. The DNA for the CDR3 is TGTGCCAGTAGTATTCGGGACCCCCCTTATAATTCACCCCTCCACTTT. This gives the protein CASSIRDPPYNSPLHF.